This T cell receptor beta chain was identified during a study of blood T cell repertoires in COVID-19. The CDR3 consists of 13 residues. CDR1 and CDR2 from the germline V gene are SQVTM and ANQGSEA. Trimming cost V 6 bases and J 3 bases; bases outside gene matches: 2. Libraries were prepared by immunoSEQ multiplex PCR; TCRdb keeps only in-frame clonotypes and omits some of them. Among about 230,000 clones, roughly 91% were seen once, and the ten largest hold almost 4%. This chain joins TRBV29-1 and TRBJ2-7, with 13 bases that match TRBD2. The TCR comes from a young woman with acute COVID-19. What was sequenced was PBMCs or T cells enriched from blood (not recorded which). The CDR3 reads CSVGLAGIYEQYF. As DNA, the CDR3 is TGCAGCGTGGGACTAGCGGGGATCTACGAGCAGTACTTC.